A single T cell receptor (beta chain) is shown here with its context. Its antigen is undetermined. The source of the sample is a study of CXCR3-negative and CXCR3-positive naive CD8 T cells. Overall study: Every library held about 1.5 +/- 0.3 million TRB reads, and the total came to around 140 million. Findings and limits, study-wide: Naive cells, whether CXCR3-negative or CXCR3-positive, had similar TRBV-TRBJ usage, while memory cells differed. Diversity proved comparably high across both naive subsets and much lower in memory CD8+ cells.

The germline CDR1 and CDR2 sequences are MNHEY and SVGEGT. This CDR3 is built from 15 residues. Triplicate sorts of 300,000 cells per CD8+ subset. The libraries of TRB cDNA were constructed through 5' RACE using UMI labels. TCRdb reprocessed the 5' RACE reads and keeps a single row for each CDR3 protein, giving no DNA. The sample has around 40,000 distinct CDR3 sequences. The chain is built from TRBV6-2 or TRBV6-3 and TRBJ2-7; absent DNA, TCRdb's TRBD1 call cannot be checked. This sequence was found in a human donor in good health. Some clones in this sample may be carry-over from other donors' samples. Source material: naive CXCR3- CD8+ T cells from blood. Subset given: CD45RO-CCR7+CD27+CD95- naive CD8+ T cells lacking CXCR3 (TNR3-). The CDR3 sequence: CATSGVGGLTYGQYF.